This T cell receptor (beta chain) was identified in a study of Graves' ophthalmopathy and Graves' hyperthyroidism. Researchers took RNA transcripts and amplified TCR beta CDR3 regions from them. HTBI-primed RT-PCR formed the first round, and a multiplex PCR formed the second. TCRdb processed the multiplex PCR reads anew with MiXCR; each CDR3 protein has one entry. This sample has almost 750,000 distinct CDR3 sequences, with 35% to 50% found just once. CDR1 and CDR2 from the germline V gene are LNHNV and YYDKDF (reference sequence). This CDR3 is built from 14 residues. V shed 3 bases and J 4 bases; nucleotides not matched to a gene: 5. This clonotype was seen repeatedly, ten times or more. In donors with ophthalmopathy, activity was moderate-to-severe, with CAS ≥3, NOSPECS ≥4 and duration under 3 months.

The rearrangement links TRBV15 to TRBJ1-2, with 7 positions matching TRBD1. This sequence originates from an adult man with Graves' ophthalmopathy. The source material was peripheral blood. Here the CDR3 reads CATSSEDRSYGYTF. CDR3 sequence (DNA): TGTGCCACCAGCAGTGAGGACAGGTCCTATGGCTACACCTTC.